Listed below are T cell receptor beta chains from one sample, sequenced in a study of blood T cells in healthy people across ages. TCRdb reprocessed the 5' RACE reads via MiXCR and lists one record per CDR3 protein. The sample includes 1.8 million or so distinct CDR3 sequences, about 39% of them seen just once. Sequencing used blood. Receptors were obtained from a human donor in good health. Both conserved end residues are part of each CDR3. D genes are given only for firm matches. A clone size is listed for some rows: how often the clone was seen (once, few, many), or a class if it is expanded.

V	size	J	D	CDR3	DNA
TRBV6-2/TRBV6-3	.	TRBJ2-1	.	CASRTEGDEQFF	TGTGCCAGCCGAACCGAGGGCGATGAGCAGTTCTTC
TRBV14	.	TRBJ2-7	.	CAGSQESNDEQYF	TGTGCCGGCAGCCAAGAGAGCAACGACGAGCAGTACTTC
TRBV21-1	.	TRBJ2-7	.	CASSKKRRTGGEQYF	TGTGCCAGCAGCAAAAAGCGGAGGACAGGGGGCGAGCAGTACTTC
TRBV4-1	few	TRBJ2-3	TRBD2	CASSQGSTSGGTDTQYF	TGCGCCAGCAGCCAAGGATCGACTAGCGGGGGTACGGATACGCAGTATTTT
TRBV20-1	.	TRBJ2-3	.	CSARVLEGTDMQYF	TGCAGTGCTAGAGTACTAGAGGGCACAGATATGCAGTATTTT
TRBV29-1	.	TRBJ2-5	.	CSVEDLRVFRQETQYF	TGCAGCGTTGAAGATCTCCGGGTATTTCGCCAAGAGACCCAGTACTTC
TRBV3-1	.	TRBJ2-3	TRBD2	CASSQEGGLAGGPDTQYF	TGTGCCAGCAGCCAAGAAGGTGGACTAGCGGGGGGGCCAGATACGCAGTATTTT
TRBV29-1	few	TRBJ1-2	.	CSASEAYGYTF	TGCAGCGCCTCAGAGGCGTATGGCTACACCTTC
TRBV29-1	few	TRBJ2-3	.	CSVGSDWVTDTQYF	TGCAGCGTTGGGTCAGACTGGGTCACAGATACGCAGTATTTT
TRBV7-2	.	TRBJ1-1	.	CASSLRRKGAEAFF	TGTGCCAGCAGCCTTAGACGGAAGGGGGCTGAAGCTTTCTTT
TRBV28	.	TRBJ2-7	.	CASSLFSETASYEQYF	TGTGCCAGCAGTTTATTTTCCGAGACAGCTTCCTACGAGCAGTACTTC
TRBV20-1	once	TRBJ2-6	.	CSVRGLAGYSGANVLTF	TGCAGTGTTAGGGGGCTAGCGGGTTACTCTGGGGCCAACGTCCTGACTTTC
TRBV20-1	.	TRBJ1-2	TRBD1	CSARDWDRGHRGYTF	TGCAGTGCTAGAGATTGGGACAGGGGGCATCGGGGCTACACCTTC
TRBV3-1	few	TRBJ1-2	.	CASSQDSSRHYGYTF	TGTGCCAGCAGCCAAGATTCATCCCGGCACTATGGCTACACCTTC
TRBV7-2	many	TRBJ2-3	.	CASSLAFDTQYF	TGTGCCAGCAGCTTAGCTTTCGATACGCAGTATTTT
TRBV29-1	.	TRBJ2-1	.	CSVGGQFYNEQFF	TGCAGCGTGGGAGGACAGTTCTACAATGAGCAGTTCTTC
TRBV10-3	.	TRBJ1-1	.	CAISEFRRDKGAFF	TGTGCCATCAGTGAGTTCCGGCGGGACAAGGGAGCTTTCTTT
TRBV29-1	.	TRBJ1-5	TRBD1	CSVLTGVGPQHF	TGCAGCGTTCTTACAGGGGTGGGGCCCCAGCATTTT
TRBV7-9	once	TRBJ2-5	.	CASSLPGTHPPETQYF	TGTGCCAGCAGCCTTCCCGGGACCCATCCCCCAGAGACCCAGTACTTC
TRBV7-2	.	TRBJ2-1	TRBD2	CASSLPRLAGGNEQFF	TGTGCCAGCAGCTTACCTCGCCTAGCGGGAGGTAATGAGCAGTTCTTC
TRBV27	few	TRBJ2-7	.	CASSLSVGVLYEQYF	TGTGCCAGCAGTTTGAGTGTGGGAGTCTTATACGAGCAGTACTTC